This T cell receptor beta chain emerged from a study of breast tumors, draining lymph nodes, adjacent tissues. A remark on this clonotype: Antigen unknown.

Notes on the study in general: Most tumor T cells seemingly derive from lymph node, then expand in tumor.

TCRdb called the multiplex PCR reads again in MiXCR, with one record for every CDR3 protein. The table includes about 13,000 distinct CDR3 sequences, 55% to 65% detected once. The TCR was taken from a female donor with breast cancer. Some clones in this sample may be carry-over from other donors' samples. The source material was tumor-adjacent breast tissue.

The CDR3 here is CASSDRPVQSVAYNEQFF. The CDR3 DNA reads as TGTGCCAGCAGTGATCGTCCGGTACAGTCAGTTGCCTACAATGAGCAGTTCTTC. The chain is built from TRBV25-1 and TRBJ2-1, with D hard to call. Germline V CDR1 and CDR2: MGHDK, SYGVNS. The CDR3 is 18 amino acids. V dropped 3 bases and J dropped 2 bases, with 20 bases sitting between them.